These 9 T cell receptor beta chains were all obtained from the same sample, sequenced in a study of cytomegalovirus exposure and HLA in healthy donors. Primers: 60 Vbeta forward and 13 Jbeta reverse. Some clones are missing from TCRdb's copy, which holds only in-frame ones; the method was immunoSEQ multiplex PCR. The sample table includes about 200,000 clones. The sample comprised PBMCs. The receptors stem from a girl aged 2-10 years in good health and CMV-seropositive.

This rearrangement joins TRBV29-1 to TRBJ2-7, with D possibly TRBD2 on 6 matching bases. Germline lookup yields CDR1 SQVTM and CDR2 ANQGSEA. CDR3 size: 11 residues. V was trimmed by 5 bases and J by 5 bases, leaving 10 bases between them. CDR3 sequence: CSVLGLHEQYF. DNA for the CDR3: TGCAGCGTTCTGGGACTCCACGAGCAGTACTTC.

The chain uses TRBV4-2 and TRBJ2-1, with 12 bases aligning to TRBD2. Germline V gives CDR1 LGHNA, CDR2 YNFKEQ. The CDR3 totals 15 residues. After removal of 4 bases from V and 5 bases from J, the junction contained 3 bases not matched to a gene. The CDR3 reads CASSRGTSGHNEQFF. The CDR3 DNA follows: TGTGCCAGCAGCCGCGGGACTAGCGGGCACAATGAGCAGTTCTTC.

The rearrangement joins TRBV11-1 to TRBJ2-5; D is undetermined. CDR3 length equals 16 residues. Germline loops: CDR1 SGHAT, CDR2 FQDESV (reference sequence). V was shortened by 3 bases and J by 4 bases, with 18 bases between the two germline ends. The CDR3 reads CASSFSSVVIGETQYF. The DNA of the CDR3 is TGTGCCAGCAGCTTTTCCAGCGTCGTAATTGGAGAGACCCAGTACTTC.

The chain employs TRBV7-2 and TRBJ2-1, with 11 bases aligning to TRBD2. Looked up from germline, CDR1 is SGHTA and CDR2 is FQGNSA. The length of the CDR3 is 16 residues. Germline trimming cut 3 bases from V and 2 bases from J; bases unmatched to any gene: 3. The CDR3 nucleotides are TGTGCCAGCAGCTTCCCGGGACTAGCGGCCTACAATGAGCAGTTCTTC. Amino acid sequence: CASSFPGLAAYNEQFF.

V gene TRBV19 combines with J gene TRBJ1-5; no firm D call. V was trimmed by 2 bases and J by 3 bases, leaving 8 bases between them. The CDR3 extends over 14 amino acids. CDR1 and CDR2 (germline): LNHDA, SQIVND (reference sequence). CDR3 amino acids: CASSIRHLNQPQHF. CDR3 nucleotide sequence: TGTGCCAGTAGTATACGACACCTCAATCAGCCCCAGCATTTT.

This chain joins TRBV2 and TRBJ2-7; D remains unclear. Trimming removed 8 bases from V and 0 bases from J, with 17 bases in between. CDR3 length equals 15 residues. The germline V gene encodes CDR1 SNHLY and CDR2 FYNNEI. CDR3: CASSSWRKNSYEQYF. The CDR3 region has the DNA TGTGCCAGCTCCTCTTGGCGGAAGAACTCCTACGAGCAGTACTTC.

The chain combines TRBV20-1 with TRBJ2-1; no clear D. Germline V lookup: CDR1 DFQATT, CDR2 SNEGSKA (reference sequence). There are 11 residues in the CDR3. Trimming cost V 0 bases and J 12 bases, with 9 bases left between them. The CDR3 here is CSARDSRVQFF. CDR3 in DNA: TGCAGTGCTAGAGATAGTCGGGTGCAGTTCTTC.

This chain connects TRBV4-1 to TRBJ2-7, with TRBD1 identical over 9 bases. The CDR3 contains 16 residues. The J segment lost 2 bases and the V segment lost 3 bases, leaving 8 bases of the junction unmatched. Germline V gives CDR1 MGHRA, CDR2 YSYEKL. CDR3 sequence reads: CASSQPGTGPTYEQYF. In DNA, the CDR3 is TGCGCCAGCAGCCAGCCCGGGACAGGGCCAACCTACGAGCAGTACTTC.

The gene calls are TRBV7-8 and TRBJ2-7; the match to TRBD1 covers 7 bases. V lost 5 bases, J lost 5 bases, and 15 bases stayed unmatched. This CDR3 region has 16 residues. The germline V gene encodes CDR1 SGHVS and CDR2 FQNEAQ. The CDR3 DNA reads TGTGCCAGCAGCCCACACAGGGGTGGGAGAATCAACGAGCAGTACTTC. Amino acid sequence: CASSPHRGGRINEQYF.